The rows below give T cell receptor beta chains drawn from one sample of a study of regulatory T cells in long-lasting Graves disease. MiXCR was run by TCRdb on the multiplex PCR reads, yielding one entry per CDR3 protein. Of roughly 430,000 distinct CDR3 sequences in the sample, roughly 15% were seen once. The same data also went into a second study, on T cells in Graves' hyperthyroidism and ophthalmopathy.

The sequencing here drew on peripheral blood mononuclear cells (PBMCs), taken at new diagnosis, from a patient treated with antithyroid drugs. Receptors were obtained from a woman aged 25 to 39 with Graves disease. Each CDR3 is given with its conserved first and last residue. D genes are given only for firm matches. Not all rows give a size; the values are once, few, many and, for expanded clones, a class.

12	TRBV12-5	few	TRBJ2-1	.	TGTGCTAGTGGTTTGGTAAAACATGAGCAGTTCTTC	CASGLVKHEQFF
14	TRBV28	many	TRBJ1-2	.	TGTGCCAGCACCTCTAACGGGGTTACCTATGGCTACACCTTC	CASTSNGVTYGYTF
23	TRBV7-9	many	TRBJ2-3	TRBD2	TGTGCCAGCAGCTTATTAACTAGCGGGAACCCGTTCACCTCCCTCCCCCGAACGGATACGCAGTATTTT	CASSLLTSGNPFTSLPRTDTQYF
13	TRBV20-1	many	TRBJ2-7	TRBD1	TGCAGTGCTAGACGACAGGGATTCGAGGAGCAGTACTTC	CSARRQGFEEQYF
14	TRBV7-2	few	TRBJ2-1	TRBD2	TGTGCCAGCAACCGAGGGACTATATACAATGAGCAGTTCTTC	CASNRGTIYNEQFF
13	TRBV27	many	TRBJ2-7	.	TGTGCCAGCAGTTTAGGGGGTGACTACGAGCAGTACTTC	CASSLGGDYEQYF
11	TRBV6-4	.	TRBJ1-1	.	TGTGCCAGCAGTCGGGACGCTGAAGCTTTCTTT	CASSRDAEAFF
17	TRBV30	many	TRBJ1-5	TRBD1	TGTGCCTGGATCACGAAGGGGACAGGGGGTATTCGTCAGCCCCAGCATTTT	CAWITKGTGGIRQPQHF
13	TRBV12-3/TRBV12-4	many	TRBJ2-1	.	TGTGCCAGCAACATTAGGGGGAGCAATGAGCAGTTCTTC	CASNIRGSNEQFF
13	TRBV6-1	many	TRBJ1-5	.	TGTGCCAGCACAGGAGGCCATCGTCAGCCCCAGCATTTT	CASTGGHRQPQHF
18	TRBV13	many	TRBJ1-5	.	TGTGCCAGTGAAAGGGAATCCCCCTTTCGAGGGGGCAATCAGCCCCAGCATTTT	CASERESPFRGGNQPQHF
18	TRBV27	many	TRBJ1-4	TRBD1	TGTGCCAGCAGCCCCGGGACAGGGAAGTACCCAACTAATGAAAAACTGTTTTTT	CASSPGTGKYPTNEKLFF
16	TRBV5-1	many	TRBJ2-2	TRBD2	TGTGCCAGCAGCCGCACTAGCGGGAGGGCCACCGGGGAGCTGTTTTTT	CASSRTSGRATGELFF
19	TRBV7-2	many	TRBJ2-1	TRBD2	TGTGCCAGCAGCTTAAGGCCCGGGGGGGGACTAGCGGGAATAAATGAGCAGTTCTTC	CASSLRPGGGLAGINEQFF
16	TRBV4-2	.	TRBJ2-1	.	TGTGCCAGCAGCCAAGATAGGCTAGCGAGTTACAATGAGCAGTTCTTC	CASSQDRLASYNEQFF
17	TRBV27	many	TRBJ2-1	TRBD2	TGTGCCAGCAGTTTAGAAAAGCGGGAGTGGCCCTACAATGAGCAGTTCTTC	CASSLEKREWPYNEQFF
13	TRBV11-3	many	TRBJ2-3	.	TGTGCCAGCAGCCCAGACGCGGGAGATACGCAGTATTTT	CASSPDAGDTQYF
14	TRBV28	many	TRBJ2-6	.	TGTGCCAGCAGTTCGAACTTAGGGGCCAACGTCCTGACTTTC	CASSSNLGANVLTF
16	TRBV11-2	many	TRBJ2-3	TRBD1	TGTGCCAGCAGCCACAGGGGGCGGCTAAACACAGATACGCAGTATTTT	CASSHRGRLNTDTQYF
15	TRBV20-1	many	TRBJ1-4	.	TGCAGTGCTAGAGATTTGGGCAGGGAGAGTGAAAAACTGTTTTTT	CSARDLGRESEKLFF
17	TRBV4-3	.	TRBJ2-3	.	TGCGCCAGCAGCCAAGATGTAGGAGGAGCGGTTGCGGCTACGCAGTATTTT	CASSQDVGGAVAATQYF
13	TRBV11-2	.	TRBJ1-3	.	TGTGTCAGCAGCCTCCGCCCTGGAAACACCATATATTTT	CVSSLRPGNTIYF
15	TRBV7-9	many	TRBJ2-2	.	TGTGCCAGCAGCTTAAGCAGGTGGAACACCGGGGAGCTGTTTTTT	CASSLSRWNTGELFF
18	TRBV6-5	many	TRBJ2-3	TRBD2	TGTGCCAGCAGTTACTCCACGGGTATGGCGGGAGGGGCAGATACGCAGTATTTT	CASSYSTGMAGGADTQYF
12	TRBV28	few	TRBJ1-5	.	TGTGCCAGCAGTCGGGACCTTCAGCCCCAGCATTTT	CASSRDLQPQHF
13	TRBV7-3	.	TRBJ2-1	.	TGTGCCAGCAGCACCGGACTTTACTATGAGCAGTTCTTC	CASSTGLYYEQFF
16	TRBV20-1	few	TRBJ2-7	TRBD2	TGCAGTGCTAGGTGGGGACTACAGTGGTCGTCCTACGAGCAGTACTTC	CSARWGLQWSSYEQYF
15	TRBV28	once	TRBJ2-5	TRBD1	TGTGCCAGCAGTTTAGGGACAGGGGGACGCGAGACCCAGTACTTC	CASSLGTGGRETQYF
12	TRBV12-3/TRBV12-4	.	TRBJ1-2	.	TGTGCCAGCAGTCCCGTCAGGGGAGGCTACACCTTC	CASSPVRGGYTF
15	TRBV27	few	TRBJ2-7	TRBD2	TGTGCCAGCAGACCTCTGCGCGGGGGGGGCTACGAGCAGTACTTC	CASRPLRGGGYEQYF
15	TRBV9	many	TRBJ2-7	TRBD2	TGTGCCAGCAGCGTAGGTCCAGCGGGAGTCAACGAGCAGTACTTC	CASSVGPAGVNEQYF
16	TRBV19	few	TRBJ1-1	TRBD1	TGTGCCAGTAGTATATCCTGGGACAGGGGGGTTACTGAAGCTTTTTTT	CASSISWDRGVTEAFF
16	TRBV24-1	.	TRBJ2-2	TRBD2	TGTGCCACCAGTGAGACTAGCGGGAGAAACACCGGGGAGCTGTTTTTT	CATSETSGRNTGELFF
14	TRBV7-9	many	TRBJ1-1	.	TGTGCCAGCAGCTTCGGGGACCTTGGTCCTGAAGCTTTCTTT	CASSFGDLGPEAFF
19	TRBV5-1	.	TRBJ1-6	.	TGCGCCAGCAGCTTTCAGGGTGTCGGACCCTTGTCCTATAATTCACCCCTCCACTTT	CASSFQGVGPLSYNSPLHF
15	TRBV10-3	.	TRBJ2-1	TRBD2	TGTGCCACCAGTGGGGAGACTAGCGGTAACAATGAGCAGTTCTTC	CATSGETSGNNEQFF
17	TRBV11-3	many	TRBJ2-3	.	TGTGCCAGCAGCTTAGACCCGGGATTACAATACACAGATACGCAGTATTTT	CASSLDPGLQYTDTQYF
15	TRBV7-2	many	TRBJ2-5	TRBD1	TGTGCCAGCAGCAAGCGGACAGGATCCCAAGAGACCCAGTACTTC	CASSKRTGSQETQYF